This is a list of T cell receptor beta chains from one sample in a study of cytomegalovirus exposure and HLA in healthy donors. Sequenced by immunoSEQ multiplex PCR; TCRdb stores in-frame clones only, minus some. The table has under 150,000 clones, 80% seen once; the top ten hold roughly 3.5%. Sample: PBMCs. The receptors originated from a male donor in good health and CMV-seronegative. Both conserved end residues are part of each CDR3. Fields, in order: CDR3 DNA, CDR3 protein, clone size, V gene, CDR3 length, D gene, J gene. The D gene is left open where the match is weak. A row's size may be missing; if present it is once, few, many or a size class.

TGCGCCAGCAGTGACAGGGACACCGGGGAGCTGTTTTTT	CASSDRDTGELFF	-	TRBV10-2	13	-	TRBJ2-2
TGTGCCAGCAACTTCATTCGGGGGTCCGCCACTGAAGCTTTCTTT	CASNFIRGSATEAFF	few	TRBV9	15	-	TRBJ1-1
TGTGCCAGCAGGGGACAGGTTTACACTGAAGCTTTCTTT	CASRGQVYTEAFF	-	TRBV6-5	13	TRBD1	TRBJ1-1
TGTGCCAGCAGTTACGTGCCGGGAGATCGAAATGAGCAGTTCTTC	CASSYVPGDRNEQFF	-	TRBV6-6	15	-	TRBJ2-1
TGCAGCGTGACAAGCGGGGGGGCCTACGAGCAGTACTTC	CSVTSGGAYEQYF	few	TRBV29-1	13	TRBD2	TRBJ2-7
TGCGCCAGCAGCTTGGCAGGGGGCCTCTATGGCTACACCTTC	CASSLAGGLYGYTF	-	TRBV5-1	14	TRBD1	TRBJ1-2
TGCGCCAGCAGCCAAGAGCCCGGACTTTTCACAGATACGCAGTATTTT	CASSQEPGLFTDTQYF	-	TRBV4-3	16	-	TRBJ2-3
TGTGCCAGCAGCCCCGGACTAGCGGGAGACACAGATACGCAGTATTTT	CASSPGLAGDTDTQYF	-	TRBV7-9	16	TRBD2	TRBJ2-3
TGTGCCAGCAGTGATCGTCCCGGGACACCGTCCTCTGGAAACACCATATATTTT	CASSDRPGTPSSGNTIYF	-	TRBV25-1	18	-	TRBJ1-3
TGTGCCAGCAGCTTTTACAGGGGTAAAGGGCACACCGGGGAGCTGTTTTTT	CASSFYRGKGHTGELFF	-	TRBV7-8	17	TRBD1	TRBJ2-2
TGTGCCAGCAGAAGCCGCGGGGGGGCCTCCTACAATGAGCAGTTCTTC	CASRSRGGASYNEQFF	few	TRBV27	16	TRBD2	TRBJ2-1
TGTGCCAGCTCACCCCGGGACAGCTACGAGCAGTACTTC	CASSPRDSYEQYF	-	TRBV18	13	TRBD1	TRBJ2-7
TGCGCCAGCAGCCAACCCACAGGGAGTACCGGGGAGCTGTTTTTT	CASSQPTGSTGELFF	-	TRBV4-1	15	-	TRBJ2-2
TGCGCCAGCAGTGACCCGGGGAGCTCCTACAATGAGCAGTTCTTC	CASSDPGSSYNEQFF	-	TRBV10-1	15	-	TRBJ2-1
TGCGCCAGCAGCGAGGCAGGGCAGACTGAAGCTTTCTTT	CASSEAGQTEAFF	-	TRBV5-1	13	-	TRBJ1-1
TGTGCCAGCAGCTTGAGAGATGGCTACACCTTC	CASSLRDGYTF	-	TRBV5-4	11	-	TRBJ1-2
TGTGCCAGCAGCTTAAGGACTAGCACCGGGGAGCTGTTTTTT	CASSLRTSTGELFF	-	TRBV7-8	14	TRBD2	TRBJ2-2
TGTGCCAGCAGCCAAGTCACGGGGGGGCGGTCACCCCTCCACTTT	CASSQVTGGRSPLHF	-	TRBV14	15	-	TRBJ1-6
TGTGCCAGCAGCTTAATTCATCAGGGAGGGAGGGAGAAGACCCAGTACTTC	CASSLIHQGGREKTQYF	-	TRBV7-2	17	TRBD2	TRBJ2-5
TGTGCCATCAGTGAGTCGACAGGGGGGTACGAGCAGTACTTC	CAISESTGGYEQYF	-	TRBV10-3	14	TRBD1	TRBJ2-7
TGTGCCAGCACCCCGGACACCACTGGGGAGACCCAGTACTTC	CASTPDTTGETQYF	-	TRBV7-2	14	-	TRBJ2-5
TGTGCCAGCAGCTTTGGTACGGGAGGGCCGACCGGGGAGCTGTTTTTT	CASSFGTGGPTGELFF	few	TRBV11-2	16	TRBD2	TRBJ2-2
TGTGCTAGTGGTACCGACAGGGTAGACAGTCAGTACTTC	CASGTDRVDSQYF	once	TRBV12-5	13	TRBD1	TRBJ2-4
TGTGCCTGGAGTGTATTAGAGAGGGCAAACACTGAAGCTTTCTTT	CAWSVLERANTEAFF	-	TRBV30	15	-	TRBJ1-1
TGCGCCAGCAGCCAAGCCAGCGCTGGGGAGACCCAGTACTTC	CASSQASAGETQYF	-	TRBV4-1	14	-	TRBJ2-5
TGTGCCAGCTCATCCATACTCCTTTCCGACGAGCAGTACTTC	CASSSILLSDEQYF	few	TRBV18	14	-	TRBJ2-7
TGTGCCAGCAGTTACTCGTCCCCGGGGGGAAACACCATATATTTT	CASSYSSPGGNTIYF	-	TRBV6-5	15	-	TRBJ1-3
TGTGCCAGCAGGAACCCAGGGTTGTCTGGCTACACCTTC	CASRNPGLSGYTF	-	TRBV28	13	-	TRBJ1-2
TGTGCCAGCACCCAGCATGCGACAGGGGGCTACGAGCAGTACTTC	CASTQHATGGYEQYF	few	TRBV6-5	15	TRBD1	TRBJ2-7
TGTGCCTGGAGTGTACGAGAGGGACTAGCGGGGGCAGATACGCAGTATTTT	CAWSVREGLAGADTQYF	-	TRBV30	17	TRBD2	TRBJ2-3
TGTGCCAGCAGTGTCGGACAGAGCACAGATACGCAGTATTTT	CASSVGQSTDTQYF	-	TRBV2	14	-	TRBJ2-3
TGCGCCAGCAGCTTGGCCGTTGGGACAGGGGGAAAGGGCGAGCAGTACTTC	CASSLAVGTGGKGEQYF	-	TRBV5-1	17	TRBD1	TRBJ2-7
TGTGCCAGCAGCCAGAGGACAGCCTACGAGCAGTACTTC	CASSQRTAYEQYF	-	TRBV4-2	13	-	TRBJ2-7
TGCAGCTCAGGGGAGCAGTTCTTC	CSSGEQFF	-	TRBV29-1	8	-	TRBJ2-1
TGTGCCAGCAGCCAAGGACAAACCACTGAAGCTTTCTTT	CASSQGQTTEAFF	-	TRBV7-3	13	-	TRBJ1-1